What follows describes a single T cell receptor beta chain. Its antigen is currently unknown. The data derive from a study of OX40 agonist ivuxolimab in advanced cancers. Overall study results and limits: There was clonal expansion of CD4+ and CD8+ blood T cells by week 6 at 0.1 to 3.0 mg/kg.

The CDR3 loop spans 14 amino acids. From germline, CDR1 is MNHEY and CDR2 SVGAGI. The V end was cut by 0 bases, the J end by 4 bases, with 7 bases between. Libraries were prepared by immunoSEQ multiplex PCR; TCRdb keeps only in-frame clonotypes and omits some of them. Of under 85,000 clones in the sample, 85% to 90% were seen once. The chain couples TRBV6-5 to TRBJ1-3; D unclear. The receptor was isolated from an adult with an advanced solid tumor such as melanoma, head and neck, liver or kidney cancer. The specimen comprised CD4+ or CD8+ T cells sorted from blood, sampled in a trial of the OX40 agonist ivuxolimab. CDR3 in DNA: TGTGCCAGCAGTTACTCCGGGATCGGAAACACCATATATTTT. This gives the protein CASSYSGIGNTIYF.